This TCR beta chain was recovered during a study of T cell responses to AZD1222 COVID-19 vaccine. Study-wide results and limits: The donors showed a predominance of white British ancestry and of females, with possible underestimation of clonal diversity. Of spike-specific TCRs, nearly half reportedly target regions left unmutated in variants.

On this clone itself: The antigen is unknown.

The table came from immunoSEQ multiplex PCR; TCRdb's copy has only in-frame clones and leaves some out. This sample has some 150,000 clones; about nine tenths occur once, and the top ten carry 4% to 4.5%. The V and J ends lost 6 bases and 0 bases respectively, with 20 bases between them. The length of the CDR3 is 17 residues. CDR1 KGHDR and CDR2 SFDVKD come from the germline V gene. The sample was peripheral blood, taken 28 days after the second dose of the MenACWY control vaccine. The V gene is TRBV24-1, the J gene TRBJ2-7, with D perhaps matching TRBD2 (8 bases). The origin of this receptor is an adult who received the MenACWY meningococcal vaccine as a control. CDR3 in amino acids: CATSPAGDSINSYEQYF. The CDR3, as DNA: TGTGCCACCAGTCCAGCGGGGGACAGTATTAACTCCTACGAGCAGTACTTC.